These T cell receptor beta chains were read from a single sample in a study of T-cell reconstitution after alpha-beta-depleted transplantation in children. TCRdb called the PCR reads again in MiXCR, with one record for every CDR3 protein. Among fewer than 350,000 distinct CDR3 sequences listed, 11% were seen once. The specimen comprised peripheral blood, sampled 180 days after TCRalphabeta/CD19-depleted stem cell transplant. The source is a male patient aged 2 to 9 who had a stem cell transplant for chronic granulomatous disease, so the T cells may come from the graft donor. The CDR3 runs from the conserved cysteine through the conserved F or W. The order of the fields is clone size, D gene, V gene, J gene, CDR3 DNA, CDR3 protein. D genes are given only for firm matches. Clone size is given for some rows only: seen once, a few or many times, or a class if the clone is expanded.

>few|.|TRBV3-1|TRBJ1-2
TGTGCCAGCAGAGACCCAGGCGGAAGGGGCTACACCTTC
CASRDPGGRGYTF
>many|.|TRBV9|TRBJ2-3
TGTGCCAGCAGCGTAGTCCCGGGTGCTAGCACAGATACGCAGTATTTT
CASSVVPGASTDTQYF
>many|.|TRBV15|TRBJ2-5
TGTGCCACCAGCAGAGACGCCCAGCCCCAAGAGACCCAGTACTTC
CATSRDAQPQETQYF
>many|.|TRBV6-2/TRBV6-3|TRBJ2-5
TGTGCCAGCAGTTACCGGCAAGAGACCCAGTACTTC
CASSYRQETQYF
>many|.|TRBV5-1|TRBJ2-7
TGCGCCAGCAGCTTAACGAGTCACGAGCAGTACTTC
CASSLTSHEQYF
>.|TRBD2|TRBV7-2|TRBJ2-7
TGTGCCAGCAGCTTAGCCCGGGGGGGCCTCGAGCAGTACTTC
CASSLARGGLEQYF
>many|TRBD1|TRBV6-1|TRBJ2-3
TGTGCCAGCAGGAGACAGGGGTCGGCAGATACGCAGTATTTT
CASRRQGSADTQYF
>many|.|TRBV5-1|TRBJ2-5
TGCGCCAGCAGCTTGGAGGGCGGCCCTCAGTACTTC
CASSLEGGPQYF
>many|.|TRBV12-5|TRBJ2-1
TGTGCTAGTGGTCTCTCGCAGGGCGGCCGGGCCCACAATGAGCAGTTCTTC
CASGLSQGGRAHNEQFF
>many|.|TRBV20-1|TRBJ2-1
TGCAGTGCTAGATCCCGGGTATCGGGAACACAACCTGGGTCCTACAATGAGCAGTTCTTC
CSARSRVSGTQPGSYNEQFF
>many|TRBD2|TRBV12-3/TRBV12-4|TRBJ2-5
TGTGCCAGCAGTCCCGGACTGGGCGGGGGGGCCGGTGAGACCCAGTACTTC
CASSPGLGGGAGETQYF
>many|.|TRBV29-1|TRBJ2-1
TGCAGCGTTGTAATGGGGAGGAATGAGCAGTTCTTC
CSVVMGRNEQFF
>few|.|TRBV19|TRBJ2-1
TGTGCCAGTAATTTCGGAACGAGGTACAATGAGCAGTTCTTC
CASNFGTRYNEQFF
>many|.|TRBV6-2/TRBV6-3|TRBJ2-2
TGTGCCAGCAGTTACCCAGGGAAGTTGTGGCGTACCGGGGAGCTGTTTTTT
CASSYPGKLWRTGELFF
>many|TRBD1|TRBV6-1|TRBJ1-1
TGTGCCAGCAGTAAACCGGGACAGGGGGTTACTGAAGCTTTCTTT
CASSKPGQGVTEAFF
>many|.|TRBV12-3/TRBV12-4|TRBJ1-1
TGTGCCAGCAGGACCGAACCCACTGAAGCTTTCTTT
CASRTEPTEAFF
>.|TRBD1|TRBV5-1|TRBJ2-3
TGCGCCAGCAGCTTAACGACAGGGAAGAGCACAGATACGCAGTATTTT
CASSLTTGKSTDTQYF
>many|.|TRBV10-1|TRBJ2-1
TGCGCCAGCGCGGCAGAATTATACAATGAGCAGTTCTTC
CASAAELYNEQFF
>many|TRBD2|TRBV7-2|TRBJ2-3
TGTGCCAGCAGCTTACTTCGCGGGGGGGTTATCACAGATACGCAGTATTTT
CASSLLRGGVITDTQYF
>many|.|TRBV20-1|TRBJ1-5
TGCAGTGCGTGGGCAGGGATGGATCAGCCCCAGCATTTT
CSAWAGMDQPQHF
>many|TRBD2|TRBV29-1|TRBJ2-7
TGCAGCGTTGTAACTAGCGGGAGATCCCCCTCCGAGCAGTACTTC
CSVVTSGRSPSEQYF
>many|.|TRBV20-1|TRBJ2-7
TGCAGTGCTAGAGACCCGGGACTCCTTAAGTACGAGCAGTACTTC
CSARDPGLLKYEQYF
>.|.|TRBV30|TRBJ1-6
TGTGCCTGGAGTGCCGTAGGTTCACCCCTCCACTTT
CAWSAVGSPLHF
>many|TRBD1|TRBV20-1|TRBJ1-1
TGCAGTGCTGTGACAGGGGGCCTGGGGAACACTGAAGCTTTCTTT
CSAVTGGLGNTEAFF
>many|.|TRBV28|TRBJ2-3
TGTGCCAGCAGTTTCCCGGCGCAGGGGAAGGACTTTCCAGATACGCAGTATTTT
CASSFPAQGKDFPDTQYF
>many|TRBD2|TRBV20-1|TRBJ2-7
TGCAGTGCAGCTACTAGCGGGGATTACGAGCAGTACTTC
CSAATSGDYEQYF
>many|.|TRBV7-2|TRBJ2-2
TGTGCCAGCAGCTTTACCCGGACGAACACCGGGGAGCTGTTTTTT
CASSFTRTNTGELFF
>many|.|TRBV4-3|TRBJ1-2
TGCGCCAGCAGCCAAGAGAGGGGTAGAGACTATGGCTACACCTTC
CASSQERGRDYGYTF
>few|.|TRBV29-1|TRBJ2-7
TGCAGCGGTGGAATAGACAGTAACGAGCAGTACTTC
CSGGIDSNEQYF
>many|TRBD2|TRBV5-1|TRBJ2-7
TGCGCCAGTGGACTAGCGGGGATGTACGAGCAGTACTTC
CASGLAGMYEQYF
>many|.|TRBV20-1|TRBJ2-2
TGCAGTGCTGTGGGACCTCGCCCCGGGGAGCTGTTTTTT
CSAVGPRPGELFF
>.|.|TRBV18|TRBJ2-2
TGTGCCAGCTCACCCCCGGGAAACACCGGGGAGCTGTTTTTT
CASSPPGNTGELFF
>.|TRBD1|TRBV14|TRBJ2-1
TGTGCCAGCAGCCAAATTCCGGGACAGGGGTCGAATGAGCAGTTCTTC
CASSQIPGQGSNEQFF
>few|TRBD1|TRBV12-3/TRBV12-4|TRBJ1-5
TGTGCCAGCAGTACAGGGGGTATGAAGAATCAGCCCCAGCATTTT
CASSTGGMKNQPQHF
>many|TRBD2|TRBV9|TRBJ2-3
TGTGCCAGCAGCGACCAGGGCTTGGGGGGGGATTCGCCAGATACGCAGTATTTT
CASSDQGLGGDSPDTQYF
>many|TRBD2|TRBV6-1|TRBJ2-1
TGTGCCAGCAGTCTTAGCGGGAGGCCGTACAATGAGCAGTTCTTC
CASSLSGRPYNEQFF
>many|.|TRBV5-5|TRBJ1-1
TGTGCCAGCAGTCACGGGATTGAAGCTTTCTTT
CASSHGIEAFF
>many|.|TRBV7-8|TRBJ1-1
TGTGCCAGCAGCTACCGACAGCCGAACACTGAAGCTTTCTTT
CASSYRQPNTEAFF
>many|.|TRBV30|TRBJ1-1
TGTGCCTGGAGTAAAACTTGGGGGGGAAACACTGAAGCTTTCTTT
CAWSKTWGGNTEAFF
>many|.|TRBV6-5|TRBJ2-7
TGTGCCAGCAGTTACGACGACATCGCCGAGCAGTACTTC
CASSYDDIAEQYF
>many|TRBD2|TRBV6-2/TRBV6-3|TRBJ2-1
TGTGCCAGCAGGTCTTTGTATCAGCGGGGCTCCTACAATGAGCAGTTCTTC
CASRSLYQRGSYNEQFF
>many|TRBD1|TRBV12-3/TRBV12-4|TRBJ2-7
TGTGCCAGCAGCCCGGGACAGGGAATTTGGTACGAGCAGTACTTC
CASSPGQGIWYEQYF
>few|.|TRBV7-2|TRBJ2-3
TGTGCCAGCAGCTTAACATTTGCCCGGGAGAGCACAGATACGCAGTATTTT
CASSLTFARESTDTQYF
>few|.|TRBV5-4|TRBJ2-7
TGTGCCAGCAGCTCCCTAAACGAGCAGTACTTC
CASSSLNEQYF
>many|TRBD2|TRBV27|TRBJ2-3
TGTGCCAGCAGTCCGGGACTAGCGAGCACAGATACGCAGTATTTT
CASSPGLASTDTQYF
>.|TRBD2|TRBV20-1|TRBJ2-1
TGCAGTGCTGGTGGGACTAGCGGGGGGCAAGCCTACAATGAGCAGTTCTTC
CSAGGTSGGQAYNEQFF
>many|TRBD1|TRBV28|TRBJ2-7
TGTGCCAGCACCCGGGGAGGGACAGGGGGCGACGAGCAGTACTTC
CASTRGGTGGDEQYF
>many|.|TRBV29-1|TRBJ2-7
TGCAGCGTTGCCCGGGACTCCTACGAGCAGTACTTC
CSVARDSYEQYF
>many|TRBD2|TRBV4-2|TRBJ2-3
TGTGCCAGCAGCCAAGATCAGGGCGGGGGTGCATCCGATACGCAGTATTTT
CASSQDQGGGASDTQYF
>many|.|TRBV6-4|TRBJ2-1
TGTGCCAGCAGTGCTTCAGTGGGGCCCTACAATGAGCAGTTCTTC
CASSASVGPYNEQFF
>few|.|TRBV29-1|TRBJ2-1
TGCAGCGTTGTTGGAGGGGCGGACCTCTACAATGAGCAGTTCTTC
CSVVGGADLYNEQFF
>many|.|TRBV5-1|TRBJ2-1
TGCGCCAGCAGCTTGGGGGCGCGGGCGGCATCGAATGAGCAGTTCTTC
CASSLGARAASNEQFF